The 23 T cell receptor beta chains listed next were all sequenced from one sample in a study of blood T cell repertoires in COVID-19. TCRdb's table, derived via immunoSEQ multiplex PCR, lists solely in-frame clones and lacks some. The sample contains more than 70,000 clones, around 74% of which appear only once. Sequencing was done on a sample of peripheral blood. The receptors derive from a human donor in a cohort sampled during active COVID-19.

The chain couples TRBV7-6 to TRBJ1-1, with D tentatively TRBD1 (6 bases). V was cut by 3 bases and J by 3 bases, with 8 bases left in between. Germline V gene lookup returns CDR1 SGHVS and CDR2 FNYEAQ. CDR3 length: 13 amino acids. CDR3 nucleotides: TGTGCCAGCAGCTTTGGACAGCACACTGAAGCTTTCTTT. The encoded protein is CASSFGQHTEAFF.

This clone was observed many times. The V and J genes are TRBV5-1 and TRBJ2-5; tentatively, D is TRBD2 (6 bases). The ends were cut back, 0 bases at V and 2 bases at J, with 14 bases in the middle. The CDR3 totals 16 residues. The germline V gene encodes CDR1 SGHRS and CDR2 YFSETQ. CDR3 protein: CASSLAITSLQETQYF. The CDR3 bases are TGCGCCAGCAGCTTGGCCATAACTAGCCTTCAAGAGACCCAGTACTTC. The full variable domain, completed using reference TRBV5-1 and TRBJ2-5, is KAGVTQTPRYLIKTRGQQVTLSCSPISGHRSVSWYQQTPGQGLQFLFEYFSETQRNKGNFPGRFSGRQFSNSRSEMNVSTLELGDSALYLCASSLAITSLQETQYFGPGTRLLVL.

The chain has TRBV3-1 (or the pseudogene TRBV3-2) and TRBJ1-2, with TRBD1 identical over 10 bases. The CDR3 is made up of 14 amino acids. Germline V CDR1 and CDR2: LGHDT, YNNKEL (reference sequence). Trimming removed 0 bases from V and 8 bases from J; junction bases left unmatched: 3. The CDR3 reads CASSQDRTGGGYTF. The CDR3 DNA reads TGTGCCAGCAGCCAAGATAGGACAGGGGGAGGCTACACCTTC.

The V and J genes are TRBV10-3 and TRBJ1-1; 10 nucleotides align to TRBD1. The CDR3 covers 16 residues. The germline V gene has CDR1 ENHRY and CDR2 SYGVKD. Trimming cost V 5 bases and J 1 base; bases outside gene matches: 7. As DNA, the CDR3 is TGTGCCATCAGTCTGGACAGGGGGGATGCGAACACTGAAGCTTTCTTT. It is translated as CAISLDRGDANTEAFF.

This clone was seen once. The chain joins TRBV11-2 to TRBJ1-2, with 7 bases lining up with TRBD1. The CDR3 totals 13 residues. Germline values: CDR1 SGHAT, CDR2 FQNNGV. V dropped 5 bases and J dropped 8; count of bases not matched to a gene: 8. Written as DNA, the CDR3 is TGTGCCAGCAGCCCCGACAGGGCTCGAGGCTACACCTTC. Protein: CASSPDRARGYTF.

V and J are TRBV5-1 and TRBJ2-3; possible D gene TRBD1, 5 bases. CDR1 and CDR2 (germline): SGHRS, YFSETQ. The CDR3 is made up of 16 amino acids. Trimming cost V 2 bases and J 1 base, with 14 bases left between them. The CDR3 DNA sequence: TGCGCCAGCAGCTTCGGAAGGACATTGGGCACAGATACGCAGTATTTT. Translated: CASSFGRTLGTDTQYF.

The J gene is TRBJ2-6, the V gene TRBV6-5, with a possible D match to TRBD2 (5 bases). The CDR3 spans 16 residues. CDR1 and CDR2 from the germline V gene are MNHEY and SVGAGI. The germline V and J ends were trimmed by 0 bases and 4 bases, with 10 bases remaining between them. As DNA, the CDR3 is TGTGCCAGCAGTTACTCGAGGGTGCAGGGGGCCAACGTCCTGACTTTC. Translated, it gives CASSYSRVQGANVLTF.

V gene TRBV29-1 combines with J gene TRBJ2-3; 9 bases agree with TRBD1. J gave up 10 bases and V 6 bases, and 5 bases lay outside the gene matches. Germline V gene lookup returns CDR1 SQVTM and CDR2 ANQGSEA. The CDR3 loop spans 11 amino acids. Written as DNA, the CDR3 is TGCAGCGTCACCCGGGACAGGGCGCAGTATTTT. Residues: CSVTRDRAQYF.

The J gene is TRBJ2-7, the V gene TRBV30; 8 bases line up with TRBD1. The CDR3 consists of 14 residues. The J segment lost 3 bases and the V segment lost 8 bases, leaving 12 bases of the junction unmatched. CDR1 is GTSNPN and CDR2 is SVGIG in the germline V gene (reference sequence). CDR3 DNA sequence: TGTGCCGTTTCCAGGGGGCCCCTCGGCTACGAGCAGTACTTC. This encodes CAVSRGPLGYEQYF.

This chain joins TRBV6-5 and TRBJ1-4; unclear D gene. Germline CDR1 is MNHEY and CDR2 is SVGAGI. The CDR3 loop spans 16 amino acids. V shed 4 bases and J shed 7 bases, with 19 bases lying between them. CDR3 nucleotides: TGTGCCAGCAGTTGGGAGGACCCTCGTCGAGGTGAAAAACTGTTTTTT. This translates into CASSWEDPRRGEKLFF.

The gene calls are TRBV6-5 and TRBJ2-3; 7 bases are shared with TRBD2. V lost 6 bases, J lost 0 bases, and 6 bases stayed unmatched. The germline V gene encodes CDR1 MNHEY and CDR2 SVGAGI. The CDR3 has 15 residues. CDR3 region: CASSPRGSSTDTQYF. For the CDR3, the DNA is TGTGCCAGCAGCCCGCGGGGGTCTAGCACAGATACGCAGTATTTT.

The V and J genes are TRBV7-2 and TRBJ2-5, with D possibly TRBD2 on 6 matching bases. V lost 5 bases to trimming and J lost 5 bases, with 15 bases between them. The CDR3 consists of 14 residues. Looked up from germline, CDR1 is SGHTA and CDR2 is FQGNSA. This chain's CDR3 is CASSTLGGRETQYF. Here the CDR3 DNA reads TGTGCCAGCAGCACCTTGGGGGGACGGGAGACCCAGTACTTC. Full variable domain (outside the CDR3, taken from reference TRBV7-2 and TRBJ2-5): GAGVSQSPSNKVTEKGKDVELRCDPISGHTALYWYRQSLGQGLEFLIYFQGNSAPDKSGLPSDRFSAERTGGSVSTLTIQRTQQEDSAVYLCASSTLGGRETQYFGPGTRLLVL.

The chain uses TRBV7-2 and TRBJ2-5, with 9 bases matching TRBD2. The trim removed 5 bases at V and 5 bases at J, leaving 15 bases unmatched. The germline CDR1 and CDR2 sequences are SGHTA and FQGNSA. This CDR3 has 17 residues. Here the CDR3 reads CASSLVMVAGDGETQYF. The DNA of the CDR3 is TGTGCCAGCAGCCTCGTGATGGTAGCGGGGGACGGGGAGACCCAGTACTTC.

This clone occurred once. The rearrangement uses TRBV4-1 and TRBJ2-2; TRBD2 might be the D (5 bases). With 0 bases removed from V and 0 bases from J, the gap between germline ends came to 11 bases. The CDR3 is 17 residues long. Germline V gene sequence: CDR1 MGHRA, CDR2 YSYEKL. The CDR3 DNA sequence: TGCGCCAGCAGCCAAGAATCCAGCGGCACGAACACCGGGGAGCTGTTTTTT. Protein sequence: CASSQESSGTNTGELFF.

This rearrangement joins TRBV2 to TRBJ2-7; 10 nucleotides agree with TRBD1. CDR1 and CDR2 from the germline V gene are SNHLY and FYNNEI. J lost 7 bases, V lost 4 bases, and 7 bases had no gene match. CDR3 size: 14 residues. The CDR3 bases are TGTGCCAGCAGTGTATGGACAGGGGGAGGAGAGCAGTACTTC. Encoded protein: CASSVWTGGGEQYF.

This CDR3 reads CASSQFPGGGNTIYF. The CDR3 region has the DNA TGCGCCAGCAGCCAATTCCCGGGTGGCGGAAACACCATATATTTT. The chain has TRBV4-1 and TRBJ1-3, with D hard to call. The germline gives CDR1 MGHRA, CDR2 YSYEKL. The CDR3 extends over 15 amino acids. Between the trimmed V and J ends, which lost 2 bases and 4 bases, there was a span of 12 bases.

The rearrangement joins TRBV11-2 to TRBJ1-4; D ambiguous. Trimming removed 0 bases at V and 10 bases at J, with 12 bases between. This CDR3 contains 14 residues. CDR1 is SGHAT and CDR2 is FQNNGV in the germline V gene. The CDR3 protein is CASSLDRGSGKLFF. CDR3 DNA sequence: TGTGCCAGCAGCTTAGACCGTGGTAGTGGAAAACTGTTTTTT.

This rearrangement joins TRBV5-6 to TRBJ1-6; 8 bases fit TRBD1. This CDR3 contains 15 residues. Germline V gene data show CDR1 as SGHDT and CDR2 as YYEEEE. V shed 5 bases, J shed 6 bases, and the junction held 7 bases outside the gene matches. DNA of the CDR3: TGTGCCAGCAGTAGATCGGGACAGGTTAATTCACCCCTCCACTTT. Amino acid sequence: CASSRSGQVNSPLHF.

The table lists this clone with a few counts. The CDR3 nucleotides are TGTGCCAGCAGCCAGACAGGGGGTGCGTCACCCCTCCACTTT. Its translation is CASSQTGGASPLHF. This chain uses TRBV3-1 (or the pseudogene TRBV3-2) with TRBJ1-6; 9 bases agree with TRBD1. Trimming at V came to 3 bases and at J to 10 bases, leaving 4 bases not matched to a gene. The CDR3 spans 14 residues. Germline V gene sequence: CDR1 LGHDT, CDR2 YNNKEL (reference sequence).

This clone was seen once. The chain links TRBV7-9 to TRBJ1-1; a possible D gene is TRBD1 (6 bases). CDR1 is SEHNR and CDR2 is FQNEAQ in the germline V gene (reference sequence). The V gene lost 1 base and the J gene lost 4 bases, with 10 bases spanning the gap. This CDR3 spans 14 amino acids. CDR3 sequence (DNA): TGTGCCAGCAGCTTAGGACAGGCACCCACTGAAGCTTTCTTT. Its translation is CASSLGQAPTEAFF.

The rearrangement uses TRBV6-4 and TRBJ2-5, with TRBD2 identical over 9 bases. CDR3 length equals 15 residues. CDR1 is MRHNA, CDR2 SNTAGT, per germline. J gave up 5 bases and V 8 bases, and 12 bases lay outside the gene matches. In nucleotides, the CDR3 is TGTGCCAGCGGTTACGCGCGGGGGGGCCCTGAGACCCAGTACTTC. Protein sequence: CASGYARGGPETQYF.

This chain joins TRBV2 and TRBJ2-3; 8 positions agree with TRBD2. J was trimmed by 7 bases and V by 2 bases; bases with no gene match: 8. Germline CDR1 SNHLY, CDR2 FYNNEI. The CDR3 covers 15 residues. CDR3 sequence (DNA): TGTGCCAGCAGTGAATCCCGGGGGGGGCGATATACGCAGTATTTT. This sequence encodes CASSESRGGRYTQYF.

This sequence joins TRBV5-1 and TRBJ1-4; 7 nucleotides align to TRBD1. J gave up 3 bases and V 4 bases, and 6 bases lay outside the gene matches. The CDR3 loop spans 15 amino acids. Germline CDR1 reads SGHRS; CDR2 reads YFSETQ. CDR3 coding DNA: TGCGCCAGCAGCGGGGCAGGGGGTTCTAATGAAAAACTGTTTTTT. This translates into CASSGAGGSNEKLFF.